The 15 T cell receptor beta chains below were found in one sample sequenced in a study of vaccination and CD4 T cells after COVID-19. Their specific antigens are unknown. At the Johns Hopkins FTIC core, DNA taken from cultured CD4+ T cells was sequenced by way of the Oncomine TCR Beta short-read assay. TCRdb reprocessed the PCR reads with MiXCR, giving one entry per CDR3 protein. The sample includes 8,700 or so distinct CDR3 sequences, 65% to 70% seen only once; the top ten take 9%. The treatment is: approximately nine-day PBMC culture with coronavirus spike peptide pools or control peptides (ViraFEST assay). The sample consisted of CD4+ T cells from blood, cultured in vitro, taken before SARS-CoV-2 vaccination. These receptor sequences come from a human donor who had recovered from COVID-19.

The V gene is TRBV20-1, the J gene TRBJ2-1; possibly TRBD1 for D (7 bases). V gave up 5 bases and J gave up 6 bases, with 17 bases separating them. The CDR3 is 14 amino acids. CDR1 is DFQATT, CDR2 SNEGSKA, per germline (reference sequence). The CDR3 nucleotides are TGCAGTGCTTTTGGAGGGGGCGTCGTCAATGAGCAGTTCTTC. This sequence encodes CSAFGGGVVNEQFF.

This clonotype was recorded a few times. The genes are TRBV6-1 and TRBJ2-2, with D hard to call. Germline V gives CDR1 MNHNS, CDR2 SASEGT. The V gene lost 6 bases and the J gene lost 5 bases, with 7 bases spanning the gap. CDR3 length: 12 amino acids. The CDR3 coding sequence is TGTGCCAGCAGCCCCACTACCGGGGAGCTGTTTTTT. Translating it yields CASSPTTGELFF.

By sample share, this clonotype is large. The chain links TRBV30 to TRBJ1-2, with D hard to call. Germline CDR1 and CDR2: GTSNPN and SVGIG (reference sequence). V lost 0 bases to trimming and J lost 0 bases, with 11 bases between them. The CDR3 loop spans 15 amino acids. CDR3 bases: TGTGCCTGGAGTGTACAGAGGGCCTCTAACTATGGCTACACCTTC. It translates to CAWSVQRASNYGYTF.

The gene calls are TRBV12-3 or TRBV12-4 and TRBJ2-5, with a weak D call TRBD2 (5 bases). This CDR3 comprises 13 residues. V was pared by 8 bases and J by 4 bases, with 14 bases between. The CDR3 DNA reads TGTGCCAGCTGCGCGCCAGAGGGAGAGACCCAGTACTTC. Its translation: CASCAPEGETQYF.

The J gene is TRBJ2-5, the V gene TRBV6-4; D gene unclear. V was shortened by 3 bases and J by 4 bases, with 0 bases between the two germline ends. The V gene's germline CDR1 is MRHNA and CDR2 SNTAGT. This CDR3 comprises 10 residues. The CDR3 is CASSEETQYF. The CDR3 DNA reads TGTGCCAGCAGTGAAGAGACCCAGTACTTC.

This clonotype was observed a few times. The chain employs TRBV25-1 and TRBJ1-5; 9 positions match TRBD1. The germline V gene encodes CDR1 MGHDK and CDR2 SYGVNS. Losses at the gene ends were 7 bases for V and 2 bases for J; bases not matched to a gene: 6. This CDR3 comprises 15 residues. The CDR3 sequence is CASTPQGAGNQPQHF. CDR3 DNA: TGTGCCAGCACCCCACAGGGGGCGGGCAATCAGCCCCAGCATTTT.

The rearrangement uses TRBV20-1 and TRBJ2-3; tentatively, D is TRBD1 (5 bases). This CDR3 spans 14 amino acids. V lost 6 bases, J lost 0 bases, and 13 bases lay in between. In germline, CDR1 is DFQATT, CDR2 SNEGSKA (reference sequence). CDR3 region: CSALDSTSTDTQYF. CDR3 DNA sequence: TGCAGTGCACTTGACAGCACTAGCACAGATACGCAGTATTTT.

The chain is built from TRBV27 and TRBJ2-3, with D hard to call. The germline gives CDR1 MNHEY, CDR2 SMNVEV (reference sequence). V was shortened by 4 bases and J by 4 bases, with 15 bases between the two germline ends. The CDR3 length is 15 residues. The CDR3 DNA is TGTGCCAGCAGTTCGGCTGGCCTCCCGGCAGATACGCAGTATTTT. Its protein is CASSSAGLPADTQYF.

This chain links TRBV20-1 with TRBJ2-1; 9 bases agree with TRBD2. Germline values: CDR1 DFQATT, CDR2 SNEGSKA (reference sequence). CDR3 length equals 14 residues. The V and J ends lost 6 bases and 2 bases, in that order; junction bases with no gene match: 5. The CDR3 nucleotides are TGCAGTGCGCCGGGACTAGCCACCTACAATGAGCAGTTCTTC. It translates to CSAPGLATYNEQFF.

The chain combines TRBV4-1 with TRBJ2-7, with D possibly matching TRBD2 (6 bases). Trimming cost V 4 bases and J 6 bases, with 10 bases left between them. The CDR3 is made up of 12 amino acids. CDR1 and CDR2 (germline): MGHRA, YSYEKL. CDR3 sequence reads: CASSPTGGEQYF. CDR3 coding DNA: TGCGCCAGCAGCCCTACCGGGGGCGAGCAGTACTTC.

This clonotype was seen a few times. This rearrangement joins TRBV24-1 to TRBJ2-1; D gene unclear. V shed 4 bases and J shed 6 bases, with 18 bases lying between them. The CDR3 extends over 16 amino acids. Germline V gives CDR1 KGHDR, CDR2 SFDVKD. CDR3 nucleotides: TGTGCCACCAGTGACCGTTATAGAATGGGGATCAATGAGCAGTTCTTC. Translated, it gives CATSDRYRMGINEQFF.

The chain links TRBV5-8 to TRBJ1-2; the D is unclear. CDR3 size: 15 residues. V dropped 0 bases and J dropped 1 base, with 10 bases sitting between them. CDR1 SGHTS and CDR2 YDEGEE come from the germline V gene. CDR3 residues: CASSLARTINYGYTF. CDR3 DNA sequence: TGTGCCAGCAGCTTGGCGCGAACTATTAACTATGGCTACACCTTC.

This chain connects TRBV20-1 to TRBJ1-5; no definite D call. Germline CDR1 is DFQATT and CDR2 is SNEGSKA (reference sequence). Trimming shortened V by 6 bases and J by 2 bases, and 11 bases separated the two germline ends. The CDR3 runs 13 residues. The CDR3 loop is CSAPDRGNQPQHF. CDR3 in DNA: TGCAGTGCCCCCGATAGGGGCAATCAGCCCCAGCATTTT.

The V and J genes are TRBV2 and TRBJ1-2, with D possibly matching TRBD1 (6 bases). CDR3 length: 16 amino acids. V shed 4 bases and J shed 3 bases, with 18 bases lying between them. Germline CDR1 is SNHLY and CDR2 is FYNNEI. The CDR3 region has the DNA TGTGCCAGCAGTGCTCCAGGGGCCGGGGACGACTATGGCTACACCTTC. This translates into CASSAPGAGDDYGYTF.

This clonotype appeared once. The chain joins TRBV6-2 or TRBV6-3 to TRBJ2-3, with a tentative D call TRBD1 (6 bases). The V and J ends lost 3 bases and 3 bases respectively, with 13 bases between them. This CDR3 is built from 15 residues. Germline-derived CDR1 and CDR2 are MNHEY and SVGEGT. The CDR3 bases are TGTGCCAGCAGTTATTCCCAGGGGTCTACAGATACGCAGTATTTT. It codes for CASSYSQGSTDTQYF.